This T cell receptor (beta chain) was sequenced during a study of blood T cell repertoires in COVID-19. The overall study: Sites in the United States, Italy and Spain provided acute and convalescent COVID-19 samples. Nucleic acid was either cDNA or gDNA, and it came from T cells, B-cell-depleted T cells, or PBMCs.

The CDR3 sequence is 14 residues long. Looked up from germline, CDR1 is KGHDR and CDR2 is SFDVKD. Trimming took 3 bases from V and 5 from J; bases not matched to a gene: 3. In the authors' workflow: Using reference gene primer amplification, nucleated cell counts were estimated. Method: immunoSEQ multiplex PCR; TCRdb's copy keeps in-frame clones and lacks some. That table supplies the V and J calls and clone size; D and trimming were determined from the DNA. Among fewer than 250,000 clones listed, about 85% were seen once. Followed over time, Seattle patients had been enrolled while infection was active.

The sample consisted of peripheral blood. The source is a man aged 60-69 years with COVID-19, enrolled during active disease. V is TRBV24-1 and J is TRBJ2-1; TRBD2 agrees at 7 bases. The chain's CDR3 is CATSDPGGDNEQFF. In DNA form, the CDR3 reads TGTGCCACCAGTGATCCTGGGGGGGACAATGAGCAGTTCTTC.